These T cell receptor beta chains were read from a single sample in a study of response to subunit inactivated influenza vaccine. Each CDR3 protein gets one entry after TCRdb re-called the RT-PCR reads with MiXCR. The repertoire holds about 150,000 distinct CDR3 sequences, with about 10% as singletons. The specimen comprised CD8+ T cells sorted from PBMCs, sampled about 23 months after vaccination. The receptors originated from a man aged 50-75 years who received an inactivated influenza vaccine. Both conserved end residues are part of each CDR3. The D gene is left open where the match is weak. Clone size is given for some rows only: seen once, a few or many times, or a class if the clone is expanded.

clone_size: many; j_call: TRBJ2-6; d_call: TRBD2; cdr3_length: 18; v_call: TRBV18; cdr3_aa: CASSPPSGVNSGANVLTF; cdr3_nt: TGTGCCAGCTCACCACCTAGCGGGGTCAACTCTGGGGCCAACGTCCTGACTTTC
clone_size: -; j_call: TRBJ2-7; d_call: TRBD2; cdr3_length: 17; v_call: TRBV7-9; cdr3_aa: CVSSFAGTSGPKDEQYF; cdr3_nt: TGTGTCAGCAGCTTTGCCGGGACTAGCGGACCCAAGGACGAGCAGTACTTC
clone_size: -; j_call: TRBJ2-7; d_call: TRBD1; cdr3_length: 16; v_call: TRBV13; cdr3_aa: CASSVRGTGEFGEQYF; cdr3_nt: TGTGCCAGCAGCGTTAGAGGGACAGGGGAGTTTGGCGAGCAGTACTTC
clone_size: many; j_call: TRBJ2-1; d_call: -; cdr3_length: 17; v_call: TRBV12-3/TRBV12-4; cdr3_aa: CASSSNEFLMSGGEQFF; cdr3_nt: TGTGCCAGCAGTTCCAACGAATTTTTAATGTCGGGCGGTGAGCAGTTCTTC
clone_size: -; j_call: TRBJ2-5; d_call: TRBD2; cdr3_length: 15; v_call: TRBV11-2; cdr3_aa: CASSDMGGYQETQYF; cdr3_nt: TGTGCCAGCAGCGATATGGGGGGGTACCAAGAGACCCAGTACTTC
clone_size: few; j_call: TRBJ1-2; d_call: -; cdr3_length: 15; v_call: TRBV7-2; cdr3_aa: CASSLDPGLGDGYTF; cdr3_nt: TGTGCCAGCAGCTTAGATCCCGGGTTAGGGGATGGCTACACCTTC
clone_size: few; j_call: TRBJ2-3; d_call: -; cdr3_length: 16; v_call: TRBV10-3; cdr3_aa: CAISESPLLSTDTQYF; cdr3_nt: TGTGCCATCAGTGAGTCCCCGCTACTTAGCACAGATACGCAGTATTTT
clone_size: -; j_call: TRBJ1-2; d_call: -; cdr3_length: 14; v_call: TRBV5-6; cdr3_aa: CASNPGKPGYGYTF; cdr3_nt: TGTGCCAGCAACCCTGGGAAGCCCGGCTATGGCTACACCTTC
clone_size: -; j_call: TRBJ2-3; d_call: TRBD1; cdr3_length: 17; v_call: TRBV7-8; cdr3_aa: CASSLPGQGASTDTQYF; cdr3_nt: TGTGCCAGCAGCTTACCGGGACAGGGGGCTAGCACAGATACGCAGTATTTT
clone_size: -; j_call: TRBJ2-1; d_call: -; cdr3_length: 13; v_call: TRBV4-1; cdr3_aa: CASSQGLYGEQFF; cdr3_nt: TGCGCCAGCAGCCAGGGGCTCTACGGTGAGCAGTTCTTC
clone_size: few; j_call: TRBJ2-7; d_call: -; cdr3_length: 16; v_call: TRBV7-9; cdr3_aa: CASSLLPLSSGNEQYF; cdr3_nt: TGTGCCAGCAGCTTACTTCCGTTGTCGTCAGGTAACGAGCAGTACTTC
clone_size: -; j_call: TRBJ2-5; d_call: -; cdr3_length: 13; v_call: TRBV7-2; cdr3_aa: CASSSGYQETQYF; cdr3_nt: TGTGCCAGCAGCTCCGGGTACCAAGAGACCCAGTACTTC
clone_size: few; j_call: TRBJ2-7; d_call: -; cdr3_length: 14; v_call: TRBV6-1; cdr3_aa: CASSEFAGGNEQYF; cdr3_nt: TGTGCCAGCAGTGAATTTGCAGGTGGGAACGAGCAGTACTTC
clone_size: -; j_call: TRBJ2-3; d_call: -; cdr3_length: 19; v_call: TRBV4-3; cdr3_aa: CASSQDFALRGRSTDTQYF; cdr3_nt: TGCGCCAGCAGCCAAGATTTTGCGCTGCGGGGTCGGAGCACAGATACGCAGTATTTT
clone_size: -; j_call: TRBJ2-7; d_call: -; cdr3_length: 13; v_call: TRBV14; cdr3_aa: CASSLYKVGEQYF; cdr3_nt: TGTGCCAGCAGCCTCTACAAGGTTGGCGAGCAGTACTTC
clone_size: -; j_call: TRBJ2-1; d_call: TRBD1; cdr3_length: 18; v_call: TRBV4-3; cdr3_aa: CASSQDSGTGPRGNEQFF; cdr3_nt: TGCGCCAGCAGCCAAGATTCCGGGACAGGGCCACGGGGGAATGAGCAGTTCTTC
clone_size: few; j_call: TRBJ2-1; d_call: TRBD1; cdr3_length: 14; v_call: TRBV29-1; cdr3_aa: CSVRPRDSYNEQFF; cdr3_nt: TGCAGCGTTCGGCCCCGGGACAGCTACAATGAGCAGTTCTTC
clone_size: many; j_call: TRBJ1-1; d_call: TRBD1; cdr3_length: 15; v_call: TRBV4-1; cdr3_aa: CASSPGQGLNTEAFF; cdr3_nt: TGCGCCAGCAGCCCCGGACAGGGTTTAAACACTGAAGCTTTCTTT
clone_size: -; j_call: TRBJ2-4; d_call: TRBD2; cdr3_length: 18; v_call: TRBV15; cdr3_aa: CATSRLAGNLLAKNIQYF; cdr3_nt: TGTGCCACCAGCAGACTAGCGGGGAATTTACTAGCCAAAAACATTCAGTACTTC
clone_size: many; j_call: TRBJ2-3; d_call: -; cdr3_length: 14; v_call: TRBV7-2; cdr3_aa: CASSLIIGTDTQYF; cdr3_nt: TGTGCCAGCAGCTTAATTATCGGCACAGATACGCAGTATTTT
clone_size: few; j_call: TRBJ1-1; d_call: -; cdr3_length: 13; v_call: TRBV6-2/TRBV6-3; cdr3_aa: CASSYEGYTEAFF; cdr3_nt: TGTGCCAGCAGTTACGAGGGGTACACTGAAGCTTTCTTT
clone_size: few; j_call: TRBJ1-3; d_call: -; cdr3_length: 18; v_call: TRBV4-2; cdr3_aa: CASSQISTGQYSGNTIYF; cdr3_nt: TGTGCCAGCAGCCAAATATCGACAGGCCAATACTCTGGAAACACCATATATTTT
clone_size: -; j_call: TRBJ2-7; d_call: -; cdr3_length: 14; v_call: TRBV7-9; cdr3_aa: CASSPVGLVYEQYF; cdr3_nt: TGTGCCAGCAGCCCCGTGGGGCTGGTTTACGAGCAGTACTTC
clone_size: few; j_call: TRBJ2-7; d_call: TRBD1; cdr3_length: 14; v_call: TRBV4-1; cdr3_aa: CASRRTGTSYEQYF; cdr3_nt: TGCGCCAGCAGGCGGACAGGAACCTCCTACGAGCAGTACTTC
clone_size: few; j_call: TRBJ1-6; d_call: -; cdr3_length: 15; v_call: TRBV28; cdr3_aa: CASSPAGETNSPLHF; cdr3_nt: TGTGCCAGCAGTCCCGCGGGGGAAACCAATTCACCCCTCCACTTT
clone_size: -; j_call: TRBJ2-1; d_call: TRBD2; cdr3_length: 16; v_call: TRBV6-5; cdr3_aa: CASSYGGGGSYNEQFF; cdr3_nt: TGTGCCAGCAGTTACGGTGGCGGGGGCTCCTACAATGAGCAGTTCTTC
clone_size: few; j_call: TRBJ2-7; d_call: TRBD2; cdr3_length: 18; v_call: TRBV6-2/TRBV6-3; cdr3_aa: CASEKAEPGLAGVYEQYF; cdr3_nt: TGTGCCAGCGAGAAAGCTGAACCGGGACTAGCGGGAGTATACGAGCAGTACTTC
clone_size: few; j_call: TRBJ1-2; d_call: -; cdr3_length: 14; v_call: TRBV2; cdr3_aa: CASSEVGGDGGYTF; cdr3_nt: TGTGCCAGCAGTGAAGTGGGGGGTGACGGAGGCTACACCTTC
clone_size: -; j_call: TRBJ2-6; d_call: -; cdr3_length: 16; v_call: TRBV20-1; cdr3_aa: CSASRGGDSGANVLTF; cdr3_nt: TGCAGTGCTAGTAGAGGTGGCGACTCTGGGGCCAACGTCCTGACTTTC
clone_size: -; j_call: TRBJ2-1; d_call: -; cdr3_length: 16; v_call: TRBV27; cdr3_aa: CASSIGGAGAYNEQFF; cdr3_nt: TGTGCCAGCAGCATAGGGGGGGCTGGGGCCTACAATGAGCAGTTCTTC
clone_size: few; j_call: TRBJ2-1; d_call: -; cdr3_length: 16; v_call: TRBV7-2; cdr3_aa: CASSLGGHEYYNEQFF; cdr3_nt: TGTGCCAGCAGCTTAGGAGGGCACGAATACTACAATGAGCAGTTCTTC
clone_size: -; j_call: TRBJ2-5; d_call: -; cdr3_length: 14; v_call: TRBV10-2; cdr3_aa: CASSDRGYQETQYF; cdr3_nt: TGCGCCAGCAGTGACAGGGGTTACCAAGAGACCCAGTACTTC
clone_size: few; j_call: TRBJ1-3; d_call: TRBD1; cdr3_length: 15; v_call: TRBV12-3/TRBV12-4; cdr3_aa: CASTGGEEWGNTIYF; cdr3_nt: TGTGCCAGTACAGGGGGCGAAGAGTGGGGAAACACCATATATTTT
clone_size: few; j_call: TRBJ2-2; d_call: -; cdr3_length: 14; v_call: TRBV6-1; cdr3_aa: CASSPSLFTGELFF; cdr3_nt: TGTGCCAGCAGTCCCAGCCTCTTTACCGGGGAGCTGTTTTTT
clone_size: -; j_call: TRBJ2-6; d_call: -; cdr3_length: 15; v_call: TRBV11-2; cdr3_aa: CASSVHYSGANVLTF; cdr3_nt: TGTGCCAGCAGCGTGCATTACTCTGGGGCCAACGTCCTGACTTTC
clone_size: few; j_call: TRBJ2-3; d_call: TRBD2; cdr3_length: 15; v_call: TRBV9; cdr3_aa: CASSEGLAGVDTQYF; cdr3_nt: TGTGCCAGCAGCGAGGGACTAGCGGGAGTAGATACGCAGTATTTT
clone_size: few; j_call: TRBJ1-1; d_call: TRBD1; cdr3_length: 14; v_call: TRBV10-3; cdr3_aa: CAISGQGLGTEAFF; cdr3_nt: TGTGCCATCAGTGGACAGGGCCTCGGCACTGAAGCTTTCTTT
clone_size: few; j_call: TRBJ2-2; d_call: TRBD2; cdr3_length: 19; v_call: TRBV28; cdr3_aa: CASSLSLAHSGGASGELFF; cdr3_nt: TGTGCCAGCAGTTTATCCCTCGCGCATAGCGGGGGGGCCTCGGGGGAGCTGTTTTTT
clone_size: few; j_call: TRBJ1-1; d_call: -; cdr3_length: 15; v_call: TRBV11-2; cdr3_aa: CASSFPGILNTEAFF; cdr3_nt: TGTGCCAGCAGCTTCCCCGGGATTTTGAACACTGAAGCTTTCTTT
clone_size: -; j_call: TRBJ1-5; d_call: -; cdr3_length: 14; v_call: TRBV27; cdr3_aa: CASSLTGLLQPQHF; cdr3_nt: TGTGCCAGCAGTCTCACAGGTCTTCTTCAGCCCCAGCATTTT
clone_size: -; j_call: TRBJ1-3; d_call: -; cdr3_length: 15; v_call: TRBV4-3; cdr3_aa: CASSQEPNSGNTIYF; cdr3_nt: TGCGCCAGCAGCCAAGAACCGAACTCTGGAAACACCATATATTTT
clone_size: many; j_call: TRBJ2-3; d_call: TRBD2; cdr3_length: 17; v_call: TRBV12-3/TRBV12-4; cdr3_aa: CASSLDTSGRAADTQYF; cdr3_nt: TGTGCCAGCAGTCTCGATACTAGCGGGAGGGCCGCAGATACGCAGTATTTT
clone_size: -; j_call: TRBJ1-2; d_call: -; cdr3_length: 9; v_call: TRBV5-8; cdr3_aa: CARGPGYTF; cdr3_nt: TGTGCCAGGGGACCCGGCTACACCTTC
clone_size: few; j_call: TRBJ2-1; d_call: TRBD1; cdr3_length: 14; v_call: TRBV27; cdr3_aa: CASSLKGQFNEQFF; cdr3_nt: TGTGCCAGCAGTTTAAAGGGACAGTTCAATGAGCAGTTCTTC
clone_size: -; j_call: TRBJ2-1; d_call: TRBD2; cdr3_length: 21; v_call: TRBV5-1; cdr3_aa: CASSSPTDPGLAGGDYNEQFF; cdr3_nt: TGCGCCAGCAGCTCGCCGACCGATCCGGGACTAGCGGGAGGGGACTACAATGAGCAGTTCTTC
clone_size: many; j_call: TRBJ2-7; d_call: -; cdr3_length: 15; v_call: TRBV12-3/TRBV12-4; cdr3_aa: CASSTGQTKPYEQYF; cdr3_nt: TGTGCCAGCAGTACGGGACAAACGAAACCCTACGAGCAGTACTTC
clone_size: few; j_call: TRBJ2-1; d_call: -; cdr3_length: 16; v_call: TRBV13; cdr3_aa: CASSLNGRAGFNEQFF; cdr3_nt: TGTGCCAGCAGCTTAAATGGCCGGGCGGGTTTCAATGAGCAGTTCTTC
clone_size: -; j_call: TRBJ2-7; d_call: TRBD2; cdr3_length: 17; v_call: TRBV11-2; cdr3_aa: CASSLVAGLAGHYEQYF; cdr3_nt: TGTGCCAGCAGCTTAGTGGCGGGACTAGCGGGGCACTACGAGCAGTACTTC
clone_size: few; j_call: TRBJ2-7; d_call: -; cdr3_length: 13; v_call: TRBV20-1; cdr3_aa: CSARGRGSYEQYF; cdr3_nt: TGCAGTGCTAGGGGTAGGGGAAGCTACGAGCAGTACTTC
clone_size: -; j_call: TRBJ2-3; d_call: -; cdr3_length: 16; v_call: TRBV3-1; cdr3_aa: CASSQGPSYRLDTQYF; cdr3_nt: TGTGCCAGCAGCCAAGGCCCCAGTTACCGACTAGATACGCAGTATTTT
clone_size: -; j_call: TRBJ2-7; d_call: -; cdr3_length: 15; v_call: TRBV9; cdr3_aa: CASSVSYGLAYEQYF; cdr3_nt: TGTGCCAGCAGCGTATCATACGGGCTTGCCTACGAGCAGTACTTC
clone_size: -; j_call: TRBJ1-1; d_call: TRBD1; cdr3_length: 15; v_call: TRBV5-1; cdr3_aa: CASSLVGTGYSEAFF; cdr3_nt: TGCGCCAGCAGCTTGGTGGGGACAGGCTACTCCGAAGCTTTCTTT
clone_size: many; j_call: TRBJ2-3; d_call: -; cdr3_length: 14; v_call: TRBV7-9; cdr3_aa: CASSISGETDTQYF; cdr3_nt: TGTGCCAGCAGCATCTCCGGGGAGACAGATACGCAGTATTTT
clone_size: few; j_call: TRBJ2-3; d_call: TRBD1; cdr3_length: 16; v_call: TRBV9; cdr3_aa: CASSALDRAKTDTQYF; cdr3_nt: TGTGCCAGCAGCGCCCTGGACAGGGCGAAGACAGATACGCAGTATTTT
clone_size: -; j_call: TRBJ1-6; d_call: TRBD1; cdr3_length: 15; v_call: TRBV7-9; cdr3_aa: CASSSGTGVNSPLHF; cdr3_nt: TGTGCCAGCAGCTCCGGGACAGGGGTTAATTCACCCCTCCACTTT
clone_size: -; j_call: TRBJ2-5; d_call: -; cdr3_length: 15; v_call: TRBV7-7; cdr3_aa: CASSQTESYKETQYF; cdr3_nt: TGTGCTAGCAGCCAGACAGAATCATATAAAGAGACCCAGTACTTC
clone_size: few; j_call: TRBJ2-5; d_call: TRBD1; cdr3_length: 17; v_call: TRBV4-2; cdr3_aa: CASSLYTGTGGGETQYF; cdr3_nt: TGTGCCAGCAGCCTGTACACCGGGACAGGGGGCGGAGAGACCCAGTACTTC
clone_size: -; j_call: TRBJ2-5; d_call: -; cdr3_length: 14; v_call: TRBV2; cdr3_aa: CASSEPREEETQYF; cdr3_nt: TGTGCCAGCAGTGAACCTAGGGAGGAAGAGACCCAGTACTTC
clone_size: -; j_call: TRBJ2-3; d_call: -; cdr3_length: 15; v_call: TRBV10-3; cdr3_aa: CAISESAAQPHTQYF; cdr3_nt: TGTGCCATCAGTGAGTCCGCGGCACAACCCCATACGCAGTATTTT